This TCR beta chain was recovered during a study of cytomegalovirus exposure and HLA in healthy donors. The repertoire was sequenced with immunoSEQ multiplex PCR; TCRdb's copy has only in-frame clones and lacks some. The table lists around 65,000 clones, over 90% of them singletons. Note on this clone: Its antigen is unknown.

The CDR3 is made up of 15 amino acids. Germline V CDR1 and CDR2: LNHDA, SQIVND (reference sequence). Trimming removed 5 bases at V and 0 bases at J, with 11 bases between. Study-wide results and caveats: A subsequent analysis found that TCR clusters from the first cohort also tended to co-occur in the 90 to 150 validation repertoires, with approximately 94% of cluster scores above 0. Rarity marked most TCR sequences, yet some public TCRs occurred in many donors. There were three CMV-associated chains whose specificity for CMV antigens was confirmed in vitro. With high specificity and sensitivity, the classifier reportedly diagnosed cytomegalovirus status.

Sequenced sample: PBMCs. This receptor was obtained from a man younger than 35 in good health and CMV-seropositive. The V gene is TRBV19, the J gene TRBJ1-5; D is perhaps TRBD1 (6 bases). This CDR3 is CASSSSDSSNQPQHF. The DNA for the CDR3 is TGTGCCAGTAGTTCATCGGACAGTAGCAATCAGCCCCAGCATTTT. The variable domain in full, completed from reference TRBV19 and TRBJ1-5, reads DGGITQSPKYLFRKEGQNVTLSCEQNLNHDAMYWYRQDPGQGLRLIYYSQIVNDFQKGDIAEGYSVSREKKESFPLTVTSAQKNPTAFYLCASSSSDSSNQPQHFGDGTRLSIL.